The rows below give T cell receptor beta chains drawn from one sample of a study of graft-versus-host responses after intestinal transplantation. These receptors' antigens are unknown. Using immunoSEQ multiplex PCR, the repertoire was profiled, and TCRdb retains in-frame clones only, with some absent. This sample has roughly 70,000 clones, with over 75% found just once. The sequencing used unstimulated CD4+ T cells sorted from spleen or lymph node cells, collected before transplant. The receptors come from a human donor who was the organ donor for an intestinal transplant. CDR3s leave out the opening cysteine and the closing phenylalanine or tryptophan.

V gene | CDR3 protein
TRBV7-9 | ASRPGFGVAF
TRBV2 | ASSEAGAGTYTEAF
TRBV7-2 | ASTVGNGNTIY
TRBV7-2 | ASSLWTGRNSPLH
TRBV9 | ASSVASGGDYNEQF
TRBV9 | ASSERADPGELF
TRBV28 | ASSPGRGNTGELF
TRBV7-7 | ASSPGQGAGETQY
TRBV5-4 | ASSFGAGSPWELF
TRBV2 | ASSEGGSTDTQY
TRBV6-1 | AGRDRTYNEQF
TRBV30 | AWSDRPPGQGFRIYGYT
TRBV29-1 | SVDSVVVNEQF
TRBV10-1 | ASSEEGTNTEAF
TRBV28 | ASSYFGGQGGGNQPQH
TRBV5-1 | ASSSGLAGGRFDGELF